This T cell receptor beta chain was identified in a study of chemoradiotherapy in HPV16-positive cancers. Notes on the study in general: Candidate HPV-specific clones and E7-related TCR motifs grew in tumor during treatment.

This clone has only a few counts. Its matching antigen is unknown. The CDR3 is made up of 15 amino acids. V lost 5 bases to trimming and J lost 6 bases, with 16 bases between them. Germline V lookup: CDR1 SEHNR, CDR2 FQNEAQ (reference sequence). Here immunoSEQ multiplex PCR was the method, and the copy in TCRdb shows in-frame clones only, minus some. This table has over 10,000 clones, around 87% appearing once. V is TRBV7-9 and J is TRBJ1-4; TRBD1 might be the D (5 bases). The TCR was taken from a human donor with HPV-associated anogenital cancer. The input for sequencing was blood, taken from a patient who underwent chemoradiotherapy. CDR3 DNA sequence: TGTGCCAGCAGCACGTCCCGGGACGGAGATGAAAAACTGTTTTTT. Protein sequence: CASSTSRDGDEKLFF.